The 7 T cell receptor beta chains listed next were all sequenced from one sample in a study of blood T cells in healthy people across ages (dated by TCRdb to between 2015 and 2017). The method behind the library was 5' RACE. These reads were obtained on an Illumina HiSeq 2500. A second PCR of about 7 to 12 cycles was run with a J-beta primer mix and a sample-barcoded 5' primer. The public reads were run again by TCRdb, first through fastp at Q25 and then through MiXCR, and only productive beta chains were kept. One record per CDR3 amino acid sequence lists the most common genes and DNA. The sample table records some 700,000 distinct CDR3 sequences; roughly 47% of these occur just once. 20% to 25% of the sample belongs to the ten largest clones. Material for sequencing was blood. Source of these receptors: a woman aged 55-75 years in good health.

J is TRBJ2-1 and V is TRBV20-1, with D possibly matching TRBD2 (6 bases). The germline V gene encodes CDR1 DFQATT and CDR2 SNEGSKA (reference sequence). The CDR3 sequence is 15 residues long. V gave up 3 bases and J gave up 8 bases, with 20 bases separating them. Here the CDR3 DNA reads TGCAGTGCTAGGCATGGAGGGTTAGCGGTCGATGAGCAGTTCTTC. This encodes CSARHGGLAVDEQFF.

V gene TRBV20-1 combines with J gene TRBJ2-5; TRBD2 matches 10 bases. V gave up 5 bases and J gave up 0 bases; unmatched junction bases: 6. Germline lookup yields CDR1 DFQATT and CDR2 SNEGSKA (reference sequence). The CDR3 length is 15 residues. CDR3 protein: CSAGASGGYQETQYF. In DNA form, the CDR3 reads TGCAGTGCTGGTGCTAGCGGGGGATACCAAGAGACCCAGTACTTC.

The J gene is TRBJ2-1, the V gene TRBV2, with 8 bases matching TRBD1. The CDR3 has 16 residues. Germline lookup yields CDR1 SNHLY and CDR2 FYNNEI. V dropped 5 bases and J dropped 3; count of bases not matched to a gene: 9. CDR3 sequence reads: CASSLMGQEFYNEQFF. Here the CDR3 DNA reads TGTGCCAGCAGTTTAATGGGACAGGAATTCTACAATGAGCAGTTCTTC.

This clonotype was picked up one time. A read error may account for a junction end that differs from germline. The CDR3 is CVSSLAASGSSPRETQYF. CDR3 DNA sequence: TGTGTCAGCAGCTTAGCTGCTAGCGGGAGTTCCCCCCGGGAGACCCAGTACTTC. V usage is TRBV7-2 and J usage is TRBJ2-5; 10 bases map to TRBD2. This CDR3 is built from 18 residues. Germline CDR1 SGHTA, CDR2 FQGNSA.

This clonotype showed up just a few times. The chain employs TRBV3-1 and TRBJ2-5; D is uncertain. This CDR3 is built from 13 residues. Trimming shortened V by 1 base and J by 4 bases, and 7 bases separated the two germline ends. Germline CDR1 and CDR2: LGHDT and YNNKEL (reference sequence). In DNA, the CDR3 is TGTGCCAGCAGCCAAGTTCCAGGAGAGACCCAGTACTTC. Its translation: CASSQVPGETQYF.

This clonotype has only a few counts. The chain uses TRBV3-1 and TRBJ2-1; 12 positions agree with TRBD2. The V gene end was trimmed by 1 base and the J gene end by 7 bases; junction bases not matched to a gene: 2. CDR1 is LGHDT and CDR2 is YNNKEL in the germline V gene (reference sequence). The CDR3 is 15 residues long. The DNA of the CDR3 is TGTGCCAGCAGCCAAGCGCTAGCGGGAGGGAATGAGCAGTTCTTC. Its translation: CASSQALAGGNEQFF.

V is TRBV29-1 and J is TRBJ2-3, with TRBD1 matching over 9 bases. This CDR3 has 14 residues. Germline CDR1 is SQVTM and CDR2 is ANQGSEA. Trimming removed 5 bases from V and 8 bases from J; junction bases left unmatched: 11. The CDR3 DNA reads TGCAGCGTTAAAAGGGACAGGGTAGTTATTACGCAGTATTTT. This encodes CSVKRDRVVITQYF.